The clone carrying this TCR beta chain was seen repeatedly, ten times or more. Its antigen is as yet unknown. The data were obtained in a study of identical twins. Study-level findings and limits: Donors were not followed over many years; analysis was cross-sectional.

This CDR3 has 16 amino acids. The ends were cut back, 6 bases at V and 0 bases at J, with 15 bases in the middle. The germline CDR1 and CDR2 sequences are MNHNS and SASEGT. Template switching introduced a universal primer site, and the cDNA bore unique molecular identifiers. One entry per CDR3 protein, called by TCRdb with MiXCR from the 5' RACE reads. In the table there are about 690,000 distinct CDR3 sequences, less than 7% of which are singletons. Sequenced: naive T cells sorted from blood. The chain recombines TRBV6-1 with TRBJ1-5, with TRBD1 as a possible D gene (6 bases). This clonotype was sampled from a man aged 18-30 years in good health. The CDR3 DNA reads as TGTGCCAGCAGGGAGGACAGTGCGTATAGCAATCAGCCCCAGCATTTT. It encodes CASREDSAYSNQPQHF.